The T cell receptor (beta chain) described here comes from a study of regulatory dendritic cells for organ transplantation. Overall study: LPS was added to dendritic cell cultures on day 6.

TCRdb's copy holds only in-frame clones and misses some; the assay was immunoSEQ multiplex PCR. Of fewer than 25,000 clones listed, approximately 83% are singletons. Points on this clone: No antigen is known for it.

The CDR3 has 15 amino acids. V lost 4 bases and J lost 3, with 15 bases in between. Germline V gives CDR1 KGHSH, CDR2 LQKENI. Allogeneic regulatory or mature dendritic cells were co-cultured for less than six days with CFSE-labeled sorted T cells at 1:10. Memory T cells were CD45RO+, naive were CD45RA+, sorted by FACS. Points from the study as a whole: Memory CD8+ T cells were the most oligoclonal; naive cells were highly diverse. Among resting subsets, memory CD8+ cells contained the most alloreactive clonotypes.

Sequenced material: naive CD4+ T cells from blood cultured with dendritic cells. Stated subset: CD45RA+ naive T cells. J is TRBJ1-1 and V is TRBV18; possibly TRBD1 for D (6 bases). The receptor was derived from a human donor in good health. The CDR3 protein is CASSQQGTRDTEAFF. The CDR3 region has the DNA TGTGCCAGCTCACAACAGGGTACGCGGGACACTGAAGCTTTCTTT.